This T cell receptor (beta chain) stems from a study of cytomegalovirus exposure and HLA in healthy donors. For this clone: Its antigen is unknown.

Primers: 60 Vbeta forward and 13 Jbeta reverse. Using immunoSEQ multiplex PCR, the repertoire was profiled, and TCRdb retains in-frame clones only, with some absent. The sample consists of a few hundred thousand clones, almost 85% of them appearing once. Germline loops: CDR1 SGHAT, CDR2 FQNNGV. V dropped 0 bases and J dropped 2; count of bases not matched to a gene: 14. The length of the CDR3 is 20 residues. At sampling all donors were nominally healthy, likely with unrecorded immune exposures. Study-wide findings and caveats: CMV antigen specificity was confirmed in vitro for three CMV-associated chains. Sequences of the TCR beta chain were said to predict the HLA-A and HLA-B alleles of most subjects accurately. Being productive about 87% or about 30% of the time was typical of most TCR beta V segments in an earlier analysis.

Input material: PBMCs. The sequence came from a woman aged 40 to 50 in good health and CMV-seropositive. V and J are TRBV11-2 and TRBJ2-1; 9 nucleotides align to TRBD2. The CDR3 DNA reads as TGTGCCAGCAGCTTAGATTTTGCGACTAGCGGTTATTTTACCTACAATGAGCAGTTCTTC. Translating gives CASSLDFATSGYFTYNEQFF.